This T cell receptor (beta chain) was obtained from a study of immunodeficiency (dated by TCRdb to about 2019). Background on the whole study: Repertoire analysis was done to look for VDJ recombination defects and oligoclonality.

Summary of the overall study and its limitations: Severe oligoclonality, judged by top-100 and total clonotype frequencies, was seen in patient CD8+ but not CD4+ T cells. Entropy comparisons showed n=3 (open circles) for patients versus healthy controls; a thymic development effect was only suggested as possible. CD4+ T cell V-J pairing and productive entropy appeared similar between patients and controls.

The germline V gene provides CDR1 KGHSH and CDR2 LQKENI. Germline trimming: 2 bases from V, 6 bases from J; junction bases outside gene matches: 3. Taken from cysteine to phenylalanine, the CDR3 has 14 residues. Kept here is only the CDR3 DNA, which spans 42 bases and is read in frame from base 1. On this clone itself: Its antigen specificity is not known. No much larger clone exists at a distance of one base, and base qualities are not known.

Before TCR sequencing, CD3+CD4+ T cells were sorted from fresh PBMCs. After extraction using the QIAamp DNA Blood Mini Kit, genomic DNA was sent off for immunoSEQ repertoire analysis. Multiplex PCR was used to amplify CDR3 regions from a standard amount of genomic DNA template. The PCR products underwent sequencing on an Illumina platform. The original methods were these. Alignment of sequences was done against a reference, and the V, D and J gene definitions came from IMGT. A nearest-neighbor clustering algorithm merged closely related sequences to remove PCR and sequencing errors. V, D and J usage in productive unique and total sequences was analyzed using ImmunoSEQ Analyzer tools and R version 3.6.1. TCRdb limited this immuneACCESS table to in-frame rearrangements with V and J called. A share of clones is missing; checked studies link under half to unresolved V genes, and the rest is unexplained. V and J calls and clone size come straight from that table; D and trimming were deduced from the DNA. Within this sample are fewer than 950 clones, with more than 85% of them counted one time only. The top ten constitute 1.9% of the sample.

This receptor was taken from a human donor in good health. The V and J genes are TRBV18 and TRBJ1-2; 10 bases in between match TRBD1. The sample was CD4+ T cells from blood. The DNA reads TGTGCCAGCTCACCAGGACAGGGGGGCAATGGCTACACCTTC. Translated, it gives CASSPGQGGNGYTF.